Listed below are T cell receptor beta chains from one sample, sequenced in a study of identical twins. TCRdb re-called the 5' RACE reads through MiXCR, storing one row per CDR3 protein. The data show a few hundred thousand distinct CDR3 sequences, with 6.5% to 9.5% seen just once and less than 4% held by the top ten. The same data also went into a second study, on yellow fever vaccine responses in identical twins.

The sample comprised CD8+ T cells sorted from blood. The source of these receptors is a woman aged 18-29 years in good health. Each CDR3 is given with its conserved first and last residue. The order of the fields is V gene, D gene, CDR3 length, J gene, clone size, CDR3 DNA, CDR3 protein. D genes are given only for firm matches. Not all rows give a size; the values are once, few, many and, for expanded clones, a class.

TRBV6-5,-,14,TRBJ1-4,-,TGTGCCAGCAGTTACGGGCAGGGTAATGAAAAACTGTTTTTT,CASSYGQGNEKLFF
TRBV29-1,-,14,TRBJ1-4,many,TGCAGCGTTGAAATCGCCGAAACTAATGAAAAACTGTTTTTT,CSVEIAETNEKLFF
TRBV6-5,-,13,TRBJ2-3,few,TGTGCCAGCAGTTACCCATCTAAAGATACGCAGTATTTT,CASSYPSKDTQYF
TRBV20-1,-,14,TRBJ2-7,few,TGCAGTGCTAGGTCGTCCCAGAGAGGCTACGAGCAGTACTTC,CSARSSQRGYEQYF
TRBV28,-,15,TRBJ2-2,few,TGTGCCAGCAGGACCCGGACACTGAACACCGGGGAGCTGTTTTTT,CASRTRTLNTGELFF
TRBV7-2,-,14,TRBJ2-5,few,TGTGCCAGCAGCCCAACAGGACTGCAGGAGACCCAGTACTTC,CASSPTGLQETQYF
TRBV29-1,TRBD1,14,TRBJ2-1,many,TGCAGCGTGGCCTCGGGGACAGGGCTTGGTGAGCAGTTCTTC,CSVASGTGLGEQFF
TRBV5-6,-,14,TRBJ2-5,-,TGTGCCAGCAGCTCCGCCGGGACCCAAGAGACCCAGTACTTC,CASSSAGTQETQYF
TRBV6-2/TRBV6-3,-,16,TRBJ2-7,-,TGTGCCAGCAGTTCCCCCCCCGGGACACTACCCTACGAGCAGTACTTC,CASSSPPGTLPYEQYF
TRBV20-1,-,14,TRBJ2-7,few,TGCAGTGCTAGAGATCTCTACGGAGCCTACGAGCAGTACTTC,CSARDLYGAYEQYF
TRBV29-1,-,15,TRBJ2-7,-,TGCAGCGTTGAGTCTCCCGGGGTTGAGTCCTACGAGCAGTACTTC,CSVESPGVESYEQYF
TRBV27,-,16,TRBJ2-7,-,TGTGCCAGCAGTTTATATCAGACTCTGGCCGGGGATGAGCAGTACTTC,CASSLYQTLAGDEQYF
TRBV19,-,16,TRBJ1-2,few,TGTGCCAGTATTGCAGGAGGAGGCCAAGCTAACTATGGCTACACCTTC,CASIAGGGQANYGYTF
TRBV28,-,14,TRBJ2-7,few,TGTGCCAGCAGTTCACGACAGGTTCCTAAGGAGCAGTACTTC,CASSSRQVPKEQYF
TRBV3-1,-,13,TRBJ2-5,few,TGTGCCAGCAGCCAAGTCGGGTCGGGGACCCAGTACTTC,CASSQVGSGTQYF
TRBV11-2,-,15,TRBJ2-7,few,TGTGCCAGCAGCTTGACAGGAACCCGCTCCTACGAGCAGTACTTC,CASSLTGTRSYEQYF
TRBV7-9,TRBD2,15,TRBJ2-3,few,TGTGCCAGCAGCATAGCGGGACTTGGGGTAGATACGCAGTATTTT,CASSIAGLGVDTQYF
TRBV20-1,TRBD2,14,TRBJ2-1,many,TGCAGTGCCTCAGCGGGGGGCTCCTACAATGAGCAGTTCTTC,CSASAGGSYNEQFF
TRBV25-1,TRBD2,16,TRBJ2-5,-,TGTGCCAGCGCGGGGGGGCACTCCCTATACCAAGAGACCCAGTACTTC,CASAGGHSLYQETQYF
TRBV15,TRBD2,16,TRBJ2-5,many,TGTGCCACCAGCAGGCTTGGGGGGGATTCTCAAGAGACCCAGTACTTC,CATSRLGGDSQETQYF
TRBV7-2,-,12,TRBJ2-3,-,TGTGCCAGCAGCTTATTCATGGATACGCAGTATTTT,CASSLFMDTQYF
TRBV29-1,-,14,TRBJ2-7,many,TGCAGCGTTGAAGGGTTAGGGGGGGCGTACGAGCAGTACTTC,CSVEGLGGAYEQYF
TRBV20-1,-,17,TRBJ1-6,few,TGCAGTGCTAGCGAATTACAGGTTTTAGTCTATAATTCACCCCTCCACTTT,CSASELQVLVYNSPLHF
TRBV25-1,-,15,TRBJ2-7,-,TGTGCCAGCAGTGCGGGCCAGACAGGACTCTACGAGCAGTACTTC,CASSAGQTGLYEQYF
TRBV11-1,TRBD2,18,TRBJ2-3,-,TGTGCCAGCAGCTTAATTTGGACTAGCGAGGAATTCACAGATACGCAGTATTTT,CASSLIWTSEEFTDTQYF
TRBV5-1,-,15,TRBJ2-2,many,TGCGCCAGCACCTATGGTGGCGGGGACACCGGGGAGCTGTTTTTT,CASTYGGGDTGELFF
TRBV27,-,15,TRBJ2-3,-,TGTGCCAGCAAGCGAACATCCCAAGATGCAGATACGCAGTATTTT,CASKRTSQDADTQYF
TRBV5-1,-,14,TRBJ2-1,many,TGCGCCAGCAGCTTGGCGGCTTTTTATGATGAGCAGTTCTTC,CASSLAAFYDEQFF
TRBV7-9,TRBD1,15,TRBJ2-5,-,TGTGCCAGCAGCTTGATCCAGGGGGCTGGAGAGACCCAGTACTTC,CASSLIQGAGETQYF
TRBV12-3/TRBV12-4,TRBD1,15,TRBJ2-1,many,TGTGCCAGCAGTGGGGGGACAGGGGGTTACAATGAGCAGTTCTTC,CASSGGTGGYNEQFF
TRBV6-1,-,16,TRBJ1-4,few,TGTGCCAGCAGCCAAGGACTTCCGGGGGTACGGGAAAAACTGTTTTTT,CASSQGLPGVREKLFF
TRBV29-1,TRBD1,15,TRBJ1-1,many,TGCAGCGTCTTGGGGGGGACAGGATTGAACACTGAAGCTTTCTTT,CSVLGGTGLNTEAFF
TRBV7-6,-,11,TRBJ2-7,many,TGTGCCAGCAGCTTAGCGCGGGAGCAGTACTTC,CASSLAREQYF
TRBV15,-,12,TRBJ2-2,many,TGTGCCACCAGCAGTGGGACGTGGGAGCTGTTTTTT,CATSSGTWELFF
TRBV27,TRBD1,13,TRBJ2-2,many,TGTGCCAGCAGAGACAGGGGGCGTGGTTGGCTGTTTTTT,CASRDRGRGWLFF
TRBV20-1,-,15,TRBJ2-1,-,TGCAGTGCTTCGGGAGTTCCGTTACGCTACAATGAGCAGTTCTTC,CSASGVPLRYNEQFF
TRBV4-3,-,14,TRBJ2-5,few,TGCGCCAGCAGCCAGCATTGGGGGAGTGAGACCCAGTACTTC,CASSQHWGSETQYF
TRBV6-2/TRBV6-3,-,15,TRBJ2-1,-,TGTGCCAGCAGTTACGAGGCTGCTATATGGATTGAGCAGTTCTTC,CASSYEAAIWIEQFF
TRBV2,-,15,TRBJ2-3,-,TGTGCCAGCAGCACCCCTTATGGTGGCTCAGATACGCAGTATTTT,CASSTPYGGSDTQYF
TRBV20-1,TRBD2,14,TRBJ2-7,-,TGCAGTGCCGCATCCGGGACTAGGGTAGACGAGCAGTACTTC,CSAASGTRVDEQYF
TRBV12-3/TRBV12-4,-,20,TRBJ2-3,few,TGTGCCAGCAGTCTGGAAGCTGGGCGGGAACAGACCCCTCCCACAGATACGCAGTATTTT,CASSLEAGREQTPPTDTQYF
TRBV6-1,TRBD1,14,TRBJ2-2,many,TGTGCCACCGACAGGGAGCCGTACACCGGGGAGCTGTTTTTT,CATDREPYTGELFF
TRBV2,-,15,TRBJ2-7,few,TGTGCCAGCAGTGAAGGGGGCAGGGTGGAGTACGAGCAGTACTTC,CASSEGGRVEYEQYF
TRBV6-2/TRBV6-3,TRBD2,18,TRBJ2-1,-,TGTGCCAGCAGTCCGCTGGGCGCGGGAGGGATAGCAAACAATGAGCAGTTCTTC,CASSPLGAGGIANNEQFF
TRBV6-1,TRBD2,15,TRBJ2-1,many,TGTGCCAGCAGTGTAAGCGGGGGGGGATACAATGAGCAGTTCTTC,CASSVSGGGYNEQFF
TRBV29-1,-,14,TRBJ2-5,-,TGCAGCGTTGAGGATAATAGCGAACAAGAGACCCGGTACTTC,CSVEDNSEQETRYF
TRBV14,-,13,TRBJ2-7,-,TGTGCCAGCAGCCCGGACACGGTTTACGAGCAGTACTTC,CASSPDTVYEQYF
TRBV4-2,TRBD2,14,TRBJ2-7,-,TGTGCCAGCAGTCTAGCGGTAAGCTCCTACGAGCAGTACTTC,CASSLAVSSYEQYF
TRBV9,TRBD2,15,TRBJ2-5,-,TGTGCCAGCAGCGGCGTAGGACTAGTTAGGGAGACCCAGTACTTC,CASSGVGLVRETQYF